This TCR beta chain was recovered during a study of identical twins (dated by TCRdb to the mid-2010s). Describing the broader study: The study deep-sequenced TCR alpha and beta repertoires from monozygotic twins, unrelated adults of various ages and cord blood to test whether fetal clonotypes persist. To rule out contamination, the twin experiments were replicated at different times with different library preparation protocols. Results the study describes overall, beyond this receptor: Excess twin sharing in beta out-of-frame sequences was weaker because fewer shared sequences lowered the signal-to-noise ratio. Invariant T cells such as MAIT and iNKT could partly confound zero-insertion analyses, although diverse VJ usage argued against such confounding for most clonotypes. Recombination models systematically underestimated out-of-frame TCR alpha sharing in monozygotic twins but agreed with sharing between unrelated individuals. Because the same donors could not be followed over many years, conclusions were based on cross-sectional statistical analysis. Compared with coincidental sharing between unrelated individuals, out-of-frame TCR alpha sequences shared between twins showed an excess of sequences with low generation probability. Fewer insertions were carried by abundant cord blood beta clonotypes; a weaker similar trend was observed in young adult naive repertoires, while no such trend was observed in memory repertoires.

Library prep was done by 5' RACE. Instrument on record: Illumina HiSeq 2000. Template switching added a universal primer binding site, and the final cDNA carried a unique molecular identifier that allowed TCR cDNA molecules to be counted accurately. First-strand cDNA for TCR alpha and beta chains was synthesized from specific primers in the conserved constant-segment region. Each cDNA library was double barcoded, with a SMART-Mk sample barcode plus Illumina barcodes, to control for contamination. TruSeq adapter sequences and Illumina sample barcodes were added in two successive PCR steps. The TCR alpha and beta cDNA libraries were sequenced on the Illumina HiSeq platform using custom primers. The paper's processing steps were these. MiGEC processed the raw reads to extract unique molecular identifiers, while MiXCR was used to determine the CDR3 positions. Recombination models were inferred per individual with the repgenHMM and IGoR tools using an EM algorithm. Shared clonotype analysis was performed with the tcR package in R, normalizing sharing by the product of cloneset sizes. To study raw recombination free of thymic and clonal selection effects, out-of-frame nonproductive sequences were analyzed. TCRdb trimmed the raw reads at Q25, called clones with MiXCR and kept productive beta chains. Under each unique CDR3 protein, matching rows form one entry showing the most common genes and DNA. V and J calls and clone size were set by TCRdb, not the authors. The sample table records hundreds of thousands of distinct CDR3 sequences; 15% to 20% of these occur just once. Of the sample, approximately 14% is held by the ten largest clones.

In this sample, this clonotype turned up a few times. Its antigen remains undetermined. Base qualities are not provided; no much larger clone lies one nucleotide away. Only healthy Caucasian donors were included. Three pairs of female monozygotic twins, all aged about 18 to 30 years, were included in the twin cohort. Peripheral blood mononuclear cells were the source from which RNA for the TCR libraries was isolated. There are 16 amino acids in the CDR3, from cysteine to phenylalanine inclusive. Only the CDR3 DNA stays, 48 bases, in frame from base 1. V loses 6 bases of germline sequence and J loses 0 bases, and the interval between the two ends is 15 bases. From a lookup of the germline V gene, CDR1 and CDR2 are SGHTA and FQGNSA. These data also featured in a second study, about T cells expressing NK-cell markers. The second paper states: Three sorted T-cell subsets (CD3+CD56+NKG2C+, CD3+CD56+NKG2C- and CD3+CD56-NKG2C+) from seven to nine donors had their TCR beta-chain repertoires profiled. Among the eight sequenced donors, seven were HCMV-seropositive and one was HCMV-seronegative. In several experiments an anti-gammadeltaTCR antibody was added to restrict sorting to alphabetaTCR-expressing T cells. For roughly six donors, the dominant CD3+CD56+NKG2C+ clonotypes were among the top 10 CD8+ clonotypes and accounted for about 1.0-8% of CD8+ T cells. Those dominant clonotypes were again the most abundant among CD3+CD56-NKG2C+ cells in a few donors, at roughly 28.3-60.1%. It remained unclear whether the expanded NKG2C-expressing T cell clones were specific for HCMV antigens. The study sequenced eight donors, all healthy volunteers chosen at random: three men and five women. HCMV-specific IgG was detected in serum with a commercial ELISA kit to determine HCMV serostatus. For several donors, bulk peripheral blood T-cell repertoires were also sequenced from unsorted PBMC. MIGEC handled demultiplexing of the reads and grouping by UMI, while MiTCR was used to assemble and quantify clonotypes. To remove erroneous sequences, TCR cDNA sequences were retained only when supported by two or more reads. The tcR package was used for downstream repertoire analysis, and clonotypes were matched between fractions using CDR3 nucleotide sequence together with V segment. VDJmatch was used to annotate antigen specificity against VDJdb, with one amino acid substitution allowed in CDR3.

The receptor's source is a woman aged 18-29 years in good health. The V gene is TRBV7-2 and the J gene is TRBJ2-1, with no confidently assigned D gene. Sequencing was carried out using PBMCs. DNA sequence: TGTGCCAGCAGGCCCCGACTCAAAAGCTCCTACAATGAGCAGTTCTTC. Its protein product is CASRPRLKSSYNEQFF.